This T cell receptor (beta chain) was captured by sequencing in a study of blood T cell repertoires in COVID-19. Sequenced by immunoSEQ multiplex PCR; TCRdb stores in-frame clones only, minus some. This sample has about 210,000 clones, with 75% to 85% found just once. Trimming cost V 3 bases and J 8 bases; bases outside gene matches: 11. CDR3 length: 14 residues. Germline values: CDR1 GTSNPN, CDR2 SVGIG (reference sequence). The material sequenced was peripheral blood. The chain joins TRBV30 to TRBJ1-2, with 8 bases fitting TRBD1. The sequence was obtained from a middle-aged man who had recovered from COVID-19. Here the CDR3 DNA reads TGTGCCTGGAGCGGGGGGCAGGGGGCGCACGGCTACACCTTC. This sequence encodes CAWSGGQGAHGYTF.